Below, 27 T cell receptor beta chains from the same sample are listed, as sequenced in a study of CD8+CD57+ T cells in acquired aplastic anemia (dated by TCRdb to 2016 to 2019). The data were produced on an Illumina HiSeq 2000. Genomic DNA was used as template for profiling of TCR beta VDJ combinations and CDR3 sequences. The public sequencing data were trimmed at Q25 with fastp and processed into clonotypes with MiXCR by TCRdb, which kept only in-frame beta chains. Rows are unified per CDR3 protein, each entry keeping the most common DNA and genes. This sample holds approximately 250,000 distinct CDR3 sequences; approximately 79% were observed only once. The top ten clones comprise approximately 40% of the sample. The patients picked for sequencing were ones in whom flow cytometry had shown an expansion of CD8+CD57+ cells. The sample taken for sequencing was sorted CD4+, CD8+, or CD8+CD57+ T cells (not recorded which) from PBMCs. The receptors were gathered from a human donor with aplastic anemia.

Of note for this clonotype: Here the CDR3 omits its conserved ending phenylalanine or tryptophan, so a read error is the likely source. The V call is TRBV2, the J call TRBJ1-2, with TRBD1 identical over 8 bases. This CDR3 contains 16 residues. Germline V gives CDR1 SNHLY, CDR2 FYNNEI. The junction had 22 bases not matched to a gene; V was cut back by 8 bases and J by 11 bases. In DNA form, the CDR3 reads TGTGCCAGCGGGGCAGGGGGCACGGGCATGCAGTATTTTTACACCGGC. Amino acids: CASGAGGTGMQYFYTG.

J is TRBJ2-1 and V is TRBV11-2; D is possibly TRBD2 (6 bases). CDR3 length: 15 residues. The germline V gene encodes CDR1 SGHAT and CDR2 FQNNGV. V was clipped by 8 bases and J by 7 bases, with 21 bases between them. The CDR3 is CASAGSSLRRNEQFF. CDR3 sequence (DNA): TGTGCCAGCGCCGGGAGTAGCTTGAGAAGGAATGAGCAGTTCTTC.

This clonotype has ten or more counts. The J gene is TRBJ2-1, the V gene TRBV13, with 10 positions matching TRBD2. This CDR3 is 15 amino acids long. V gave up 3 bases and J gave up 7 bases; unmatched junction bases: 6. CDR1 PRHDT and CDR2 FYEKMQ come from the germline V gene (reference sequence). The CDR3 sequence is CASSLGLALGNEQFF. The CDR3 DNA is TGTGCCAGCAGCTTGGGACTAGCGTTGGGGAATGAGCAGTTCTTC.

Points on this clonotype: An end of the junction does not agree with germline; a read error may underlie this. The CDR3 nucleotides are TGTGCCGGCAGTTACGGTGTGGTCACCGGGGAGCTGTTTTTT. Its translation: CAGSYGVVTGELFF. The rearrangement links TRBV6-5 to TRBJ2-2; D unresolved. The CDR3 loop spans 14 amino acids. Per the germline V gene, CDR1 is MNHEY and CDR2 is SVGAGI.

The gene calls are TRBV29-1 and TRBJ1-2, with D unclear. From germline, CDR1 is SQVTM and CDR2 ANQGSEA. Trimming took 0 bases from V and 2 from J, leaving 7 bases between them. The CDR3 loop spans 13 amino acids. The CDR3 sequence: CSVEEIRNYGYTF. CDR3 bases: TGCAGCGTTGAAGAAATCCGGAACTATGGCTACACCTTC.

This clonotype has a single count. The junction does not match germline at one end; this may be a read error. The chain uses TRBV5-4 and TRBJ2-1; 7 bases fit TRBD2. Germline V gives CDR1 SGHNT, CDR2 YYREEE (reference sequence). The CDR3 is 15 residues long. The CDR3 DNA reads TGTGCCAGCAGCTTTACTAGCGCGTACGTGAATGGGCAGTTCTTC. Protein sequence: CASSFTSAYVNGQFF.

About this clonotype: Without the conserved terminal phenylalanine or tryptophan, this CDR3 likely stems from a read error. No DNA is shown, since the ends of the CDR3 on it are uncertain; the CDR3 is the one TCRdb lists. The CDR3 here is CASSGDGGIHYT. The chain carries TRBV9 and TRBJ2-4; TRBD1 is taken as the D call from the table, unchecked against the DNA. CDR1 SGDLS and CDR2 YYNGEE come from the germline V gene. Termini included, the CDR3 measures 12 amino acids.

On this clonotype itself: A read error may account for a junction end that differs from germline. J is TRBJ2-1 and V is TRBV5-4, with 8 positions matching TRBD2. This CDR3 spans 13 amino acids. The germline V gene encodes CDR1 SGHNT and CDR2 YYREEE (reference sequence). The CDR3 sequence is CASSQTIAGSLSF. For the CDR3, the DNA is TGTGCCAGCAGCCAGACTATAGCGGGAAGTCTGTCCTTC.

The V call is TRBV12-3 or TRBV12-4, the J call TRBJ2-3; 10 nucleotides align to TRBD2. The CDR3 is 14 amino acids. Germline trimming cut 10 bases from V and 6 bases from J; bases unmatched to any gene: 10. CDR3 region: CATRVAGGPDTQYF. The DNA for the CDR3 is TGTGCCACAAGAGTAGCGGGAGGTCCCGATACGCAGTATTTT.

Concerning this clonotype: The germline gene is not matched at one end of the junction; a read error may be the cause. The rearrangement links TRBV7-8 to TRBJ1-1; D gene ambiguous. CDR1 SGHVS and CDR2 FQNEAQ come from the germline V gene. There are 18 residues in the CDR3. In DNA form, the CDR3 reads TGTGCCAGCAGCTTAGCGGGAGGTCCCGTCGTCTTGAACACTGAGGCTTTCTTT. Residues: CASSLAGGPVVLNTEAFF.

About this clonotype: Germline and junction disagree at one end, which may indicate a read error. The chain recombines TRBV7-9 with TRBJ1-5; D not certain. The V gene's germline CDR1 is SEHNR and CDR2 FQNEAQ (reference sequence). The CDR3 extends over 14 amino acids. CDR3 protein: CASSESKSNKNEQF. CDR3 coding DNA: TGCGCCAGCAGCGAGTCTAAGTCTAATAAGAATGAGCAGTTT.

The rearrangement joins TRBV15 to TRBJ2-5, with 7 positions matching TRBD2. The CDR3 covers 15 residues. The J segment lost 2 bases and the V segment lost 1 base, leaving 4 bases of the junction unmatched. Germline CDR1 and CDR2: LNHNV and YYDKDF (reference sequence). CDR3 region: CATSRGSGEQETQYF. The CDR3 coding sequence is TGTGCCACCAGCAGAGGCAGCGGGGAACAAGAGACCCAGTACTTC.

This clonotype has just one count. The final CDR3 position lacks the conserved phenylalanine or tryptophan, pointing to a likely read error. The DNA is left out, because the CDR3 cannot be placed on it with certainty; the CDR3 is given as TCRdb lists it. The V gene is TRBV2, the J gene TRBJ2-6; the D call in the table, TRBD1, was not verified against the DNA. The CDR3 numbers 16 amino acids, ends counted. CDR1 and CDR2 from the germline V gene are SNHLY and FYNNEI. CDR3: CASGDGGTDTPYFRPG.

Here the CDR3 DNA reads TGTGCCAGCAGCCCAGGATACAGGGCTGAAGCTTTCTTT. It translates to CASSPGYRAEAFF. The J gene is TRBJ1-1, the V gene TRBV7-6; a possible D gene is TRBD1 (6 bases). The germline V gene has CDR1 SGHVS and CDR2 FNYEAQ. Trimming removed 5 bases at V and 6 bases at J, with 13 bases between. This CDR3 is 13 amino acids long.

The chain carries TRBV24-1 and TRBJ2-7; D uncertain. The CDR3 is 16 residues long. V lost 7 bases, J lost 10 bases, and 28 bases lay in between. The germline V gene has CDR1 KGHDR and CDR2 SFDVKD. The CDR3 bases are TGTGCCACCAGGAATTCGAGCCAAGCGAGCGTAGCCGCCCAGTACTTC. Its protein is CATRNSSQASVAAQYF.

The CDR3 DNA follows: TGTGCCAGCAGCGTAGGTACCGCCCGAAATACTCCCCCTTTCTTT. This gives the protein CASSVGTARNTPPFF. This rearrangement joins TRBV9 to TRBJ1-1; D is ambiguous. CDR3 length: 15 amino acids. V lost 0 bases, J lost 12 bases, and 21 bases lay in between. In germline, CDR1 is SGDLS, CDR2 YYNGEE.

In the case of this clonotype: A much more abundant neighbour one base away suggests this may be a read error. The chain couples TRBV11-3 to TRBJ2-3; unclear D gene. The CDR3 has 14 amino acids. Per the germline V gene, CDR1 is SGHNT and CDR2 is YENEEA. Trimming stripped 0 bases from V and 6 bases from J, with 10 bases between. This CDR3 reads CASSLELRADTQYF. The DNA for the CDR3 is TGTGCCAGCAGCTTAGAGCTGAGAGCCGATACGCAGTATTTT.

The chain recombines TRBV2 with TRBJ1-1; no clear D gene. The V and J ends lost 2 bases and 1 base respectively, with 5 bases between them. Germline V gives CDR1 SNHLY, CDR2 FYNNEI. The CDR3 loop spans 13 amino acids. Here the CDR3 reads CASSERANTEAFF. In DNA form, the CDR3 reads TGTGCCAGCAGTGAAAGGGCGAACACTGAAGCTTTCTTT.

A word on this clonotype: One end of the junction is discordant with germline, which a read error may explain. V is TRBV15 and J is TRBJ2-3; a weak D match, TRBD2 (6 bases). Germline CDR1 and CDR2: LNHNV and YYDKDF (reference sequence). The CDR3 spans 14 residues. CDR3 sequence reads: CASSVGGVPDTQYF. DNA of the CDR3: TGTGCCAGCAGCGTCGGGGGAGTACCCGATACGCAGTATTTT.

For this clonotype: At one boundary the junction diverges from the germline segment, which might be a read error. Written as DNA, the CDR3 is TGTGCCAGCAGCTTAGGGACTAGCGAAGGGGGCCTGGTCTTC. Translating it yields CASSLGTSEGGLVF. The chain uses TRBV7-2 and TRBJ2-5; 9 bases fit TRBD2. The CDR3 length is 14 residues. Germline V gives CDR1 SGHTA, CDR2 FQGNSA.

Points on this clonotype: The conserved phenylalanine or tryptophan is not found at the CDR3 terminus, so this likely reflects a read error. The DNA is left out, because the CDR3 cannot be placed on it with certainty; the CDR3 is given as TCRdb lists it. V gene TRBV7-2 combines with J gene TRBJ1-2; no check of the table's D call, TRBD1, against the DNA was made. A total of 12 residues make up the CDR3, ends included. The germline V gene has CDR1 SGHTA and CDR2 FQGNSA. The CDR3 sequence is CASSLGLTGNTY.

The chain joins TRBV13 to TRBJ1-2, with a possible D match to TRBD1 (6 bases). V was cut by 2 bases and J by 3 bases, with 28 bases left in between. CDR3 length equals 20 residues. The germline V gene encodes CDR1 PRHDT and CDR2 FYEKMQ (reference sequence). CDR3 DNA sequence: TGTGCCAGCAGCTTAATCCGGACTAGCGGGACGGGGGGCTTGGACTATGGCTACACCTTC. The encoded protein is CASSLIRTSGTGGLDYGYTF.

Concerning this clonotype: One end of the junction varies from germline; a read error may be responsible. In DNA form, the CDR3 reads TGTGCCAGCAGCTTGGATCTGACAGGGAACAATGAAGCCTTC. This translates into CASSLDLTGNNEAF. The chain links TRBV7-9 to TRBJ2-7; 7 bases map to TRBD1. The CDR3 runs 14 residues. Looked up from germline, CDR1 is SEHNR and CDR2 is FQNEAQ (reference sequence).

About this clonotype: This CDR3 fails to terminate in the conserved phenylalanine or tryptophan, so it likely reflects a read error. Because the CDR3's place on the DNA is in doubt, the DNA is left out and the CDR3 is given as listed by TCRdb. V gene TRBV7-2 combines with J gene TRBJ2-1; the table's D call, TRBD1, has no DNA check behind it. Per the germline V gene, CDR1 is SGHTA and CDR2 is FQGNSA. The CDR3 is 13 amino acids in total, end residues counted. CDR3 loop: CASSDGGYRGQGC.

This chain uses TRBV7-9 with TRBJ2-3; D ambiguous. The CDR3 has 11 residues. The germline V and J ends were trimmed by 5 bases and 12 bases, with 12 bases remaining between them. Germline V CDR1 and CDR2: SEHNR, FQNEAQ (reference sequence). The CDR3 DNA reads as TGTGCCAGCAGCGTTACAGATAGCCAGTATTTT. Translated, it gives CASSVTDSQYF.

The chain joins TRBV6-1 to TRBJ2-1, with D possibly being TRBD2 (6 bases). This CDR3 contains 16 residues. Trimming took off 6 bases at V and 8 bases at J, with 23 bases between the two ends. Germline lookup yields CDR1 MNHNS and CDR2 SASEGT. The CDR3 coding sequence is TGTGCCAGCAGCTTGGAGGGCGGCAAGGGTCAGGATGAGCAGTTCTTC. This gives the protein CASSLEGGKGQDEQFF.

This clonotype was counted between two and nine times. This sequence joins TRBV15 and TRBJ2-3, with D unresolved. The V end was cut by 3 bases, the J end by 3 bases, with 7 bases between. Germline CDR1 reads LNHNV; CDR2 reads YYDKDF (reference sequence). The CDR3 is 13 amino acids. In DNA form, the CDR3 reads TGTGCCACCAGCAGCATACAGACAGATACGCAGTATTTT. As protein: CATSSIQTDTQYF. Filled out from reference TRBV15 and TRBJ2-3, the complete variable domain reads DAMVIQNPRYQVTQFGKPVTLSCSQTLNHNVMYWYQQKSSQAPKLLFHYYDKDFNNEADTPDNFQSRRPNTSFCFLDIRSPGLGDTAMYLCATSSIQTDTQYFGPGTRLTVL.